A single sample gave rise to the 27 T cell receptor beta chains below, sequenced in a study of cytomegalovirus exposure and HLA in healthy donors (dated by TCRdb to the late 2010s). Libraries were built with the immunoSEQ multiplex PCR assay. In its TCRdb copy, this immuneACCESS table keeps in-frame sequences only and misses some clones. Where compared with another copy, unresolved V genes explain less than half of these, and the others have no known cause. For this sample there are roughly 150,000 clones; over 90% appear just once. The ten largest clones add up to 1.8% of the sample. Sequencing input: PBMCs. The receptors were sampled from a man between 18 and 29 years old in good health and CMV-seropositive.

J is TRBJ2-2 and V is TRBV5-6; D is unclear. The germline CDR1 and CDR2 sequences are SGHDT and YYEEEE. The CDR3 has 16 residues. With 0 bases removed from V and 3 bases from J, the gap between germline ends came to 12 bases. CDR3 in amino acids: CASSLGARQYTGELFF. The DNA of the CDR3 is TGTGCCAGCAGCTTGGGGGCCCGGCAGTACACCGGGGAGCTGTTTTTT.

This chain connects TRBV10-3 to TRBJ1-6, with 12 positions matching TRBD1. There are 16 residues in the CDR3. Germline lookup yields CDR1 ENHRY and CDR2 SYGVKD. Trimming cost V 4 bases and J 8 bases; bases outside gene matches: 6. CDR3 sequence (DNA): TGTGCCATCAGTGGAGGGACAGGGGGCGCGGATTCACCCCTCCACTTT. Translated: CAISGGTGGADSPLHF.

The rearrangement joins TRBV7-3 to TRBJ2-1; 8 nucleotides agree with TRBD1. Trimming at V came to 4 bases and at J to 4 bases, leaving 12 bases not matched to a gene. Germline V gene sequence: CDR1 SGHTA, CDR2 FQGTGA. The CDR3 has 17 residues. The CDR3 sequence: CASSSHGQGGPYNEQFF. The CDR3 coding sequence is TGTGCCAGCAGCTCTCACGGACAGGGAGGTCCTTACAATGAGCAGTTCTTC.

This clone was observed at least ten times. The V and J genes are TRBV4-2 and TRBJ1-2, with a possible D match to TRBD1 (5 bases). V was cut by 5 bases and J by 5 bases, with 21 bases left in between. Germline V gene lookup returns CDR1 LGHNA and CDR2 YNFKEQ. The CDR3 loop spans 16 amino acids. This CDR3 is CASSSLGGFRPYGYTF. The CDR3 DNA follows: TGTGCCAGCAGCTCGTTGGGGGGGTTCAGGCCTTATGGCTACACCTTC.

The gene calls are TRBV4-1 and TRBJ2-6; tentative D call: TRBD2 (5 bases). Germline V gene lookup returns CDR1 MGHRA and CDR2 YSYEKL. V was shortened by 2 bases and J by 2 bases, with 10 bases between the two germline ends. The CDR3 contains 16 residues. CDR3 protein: CASSQTGWAGANVLTF. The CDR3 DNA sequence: TGCGCCAGCAGCCAAACGGGGTGGGCTGGGGCCAACGTCCTGACTTTC.

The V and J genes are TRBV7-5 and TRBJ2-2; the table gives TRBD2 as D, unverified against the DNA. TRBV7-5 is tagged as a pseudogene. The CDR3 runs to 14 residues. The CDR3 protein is CVRSFLADTGELFF. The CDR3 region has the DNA TGTGTCAGAAGCTTTCTAGCGGACACCGGGGAGCTGTTTTTT.

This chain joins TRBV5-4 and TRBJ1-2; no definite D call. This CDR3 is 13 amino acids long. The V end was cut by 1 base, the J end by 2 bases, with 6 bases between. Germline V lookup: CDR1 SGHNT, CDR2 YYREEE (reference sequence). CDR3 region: CASSLTLNYGYTF. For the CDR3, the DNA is TGTGCCAGCAGCTTGACTCTCAACTATGGCTACACCTTC.

The chain's CDR3 is CASSLGRVTDTQYF. The CDR3 region has the DNA TGTGCCAGCAGTTTGGGGAGAGTCACAGATACGCAGTATTTT. The chain combines TRBV28 with TRBJ2-3, with a tentative D call TRBD2 (5 bases). The CDR3 loop spans 14 amino acids. Germline lookup yields CDR1 MDHEN and CDR2 SYDVKM. The germline V and J ends were trimmed by 3 bases and 2 bases, with 9 bases remaining between them.

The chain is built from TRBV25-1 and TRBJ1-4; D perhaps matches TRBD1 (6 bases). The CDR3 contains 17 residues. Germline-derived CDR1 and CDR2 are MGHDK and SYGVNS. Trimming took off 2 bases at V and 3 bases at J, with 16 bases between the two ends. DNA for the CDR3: TGTGCCAGCAGTGAAGGGGCCAACAGGGTAGCTAATGAAAAACTGTTTTTT. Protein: CASSEGANRVANEKLFF.

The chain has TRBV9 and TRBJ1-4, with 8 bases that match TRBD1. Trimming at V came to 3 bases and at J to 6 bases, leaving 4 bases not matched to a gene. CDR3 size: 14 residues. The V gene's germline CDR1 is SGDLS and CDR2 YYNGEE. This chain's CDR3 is CASSAGTGYEKLFF. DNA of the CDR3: TGTGCCAGCAGCGCCGGGACAGGATATGAAAAACTGTTTTTT. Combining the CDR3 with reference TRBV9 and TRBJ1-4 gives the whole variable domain DSGVTQTPKHLITATGQRVTLRCSPRSGDLSVYWYQQSLDQGLQFLIQYYNGEERAKGNILERFSAQQFPDLHSELNLSSLELGDSALYFCASSAGTGYEKLFFGSGTQLSVL.

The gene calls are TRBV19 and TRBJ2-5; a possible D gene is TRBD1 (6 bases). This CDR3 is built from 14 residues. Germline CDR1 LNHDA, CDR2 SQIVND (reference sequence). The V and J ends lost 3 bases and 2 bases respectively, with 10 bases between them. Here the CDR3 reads CASSITGLQETQYF. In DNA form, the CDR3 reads TGTGCCAGTAGTATTACAGGGTTGCAAGAGACCCAGTACTTC.

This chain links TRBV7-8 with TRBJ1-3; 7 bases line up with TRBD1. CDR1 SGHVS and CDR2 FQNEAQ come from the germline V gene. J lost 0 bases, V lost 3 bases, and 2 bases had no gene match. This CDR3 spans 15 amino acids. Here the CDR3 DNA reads TGTGCCAGCAGCTTGGACAGGCTCTCTGGAAACACCATATATTTT. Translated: CASSLDRLSGNTIYF.

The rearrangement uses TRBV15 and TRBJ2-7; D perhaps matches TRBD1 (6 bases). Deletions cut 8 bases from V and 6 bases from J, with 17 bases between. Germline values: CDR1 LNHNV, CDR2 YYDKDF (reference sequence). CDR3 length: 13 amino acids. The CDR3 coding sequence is TGTGCCACCTCCCAGGGGTCGATCGGCGAGCAGTACTTC. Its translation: CATSQGSIGEQYF.

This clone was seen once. The CDR3 loop is CASLNTNYGYTF. In DNA form, the CDR3 reads TGTGCCAGCTTGAACACTAACTATGGCTACACCTTC. V usage is TRBV6-1 and J usage is TRBJ1-2; D gene uncertain. This CDR3 spans 12 amino acids. Germline V gene data show CDR1 as MNHNS and CDR2 as SASEGT. V lost 8 bases and J 0 bases, leaving 7 bases between the germline ends.

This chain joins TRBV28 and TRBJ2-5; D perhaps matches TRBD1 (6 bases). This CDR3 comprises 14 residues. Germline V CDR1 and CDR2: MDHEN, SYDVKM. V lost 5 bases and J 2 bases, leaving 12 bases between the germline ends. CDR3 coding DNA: TGTGCCAGCAGTAAAGACAGGCTTCAAGAGACCCAGTACTTC. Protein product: CASSKDRLQETQYF. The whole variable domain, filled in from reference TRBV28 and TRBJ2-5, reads DVKVTQSSRYLVKRTGEKVFLECVQDMDHENMFWYRQDPGLGLRLIYFSYDVKMKEKGDIPEGYSVSREKKERFSLILESASTNQTSMYLCASSKDRLQETQYFGPGTRLLVL.

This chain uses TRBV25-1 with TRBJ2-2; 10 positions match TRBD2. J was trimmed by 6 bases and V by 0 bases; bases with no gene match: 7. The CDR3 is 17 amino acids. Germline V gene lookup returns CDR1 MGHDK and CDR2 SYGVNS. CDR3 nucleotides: TGTGCCAGCAGTGAATATAACAGCGGGAGGGCCTCCGGGGAGCTGTTTTTT. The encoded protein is CASSEYNSGRASGELFF.

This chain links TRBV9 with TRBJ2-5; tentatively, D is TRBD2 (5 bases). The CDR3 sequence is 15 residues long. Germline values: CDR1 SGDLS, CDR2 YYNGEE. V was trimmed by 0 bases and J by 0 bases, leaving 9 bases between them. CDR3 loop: CASSVAAANQETQYF. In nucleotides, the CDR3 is TGTGCCAGCAGCGTAGCAGCGGCGAACCAAGAGACCCAGTACTTC.

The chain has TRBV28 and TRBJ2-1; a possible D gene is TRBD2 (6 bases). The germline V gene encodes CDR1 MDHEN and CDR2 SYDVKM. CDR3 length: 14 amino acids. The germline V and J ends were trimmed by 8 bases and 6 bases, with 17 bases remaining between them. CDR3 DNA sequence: TGTGCCAGCTCAAGCGGGTTGGGACTCAATGAGCAGTTCTTC. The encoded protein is CASSSGLGLNEQFF.

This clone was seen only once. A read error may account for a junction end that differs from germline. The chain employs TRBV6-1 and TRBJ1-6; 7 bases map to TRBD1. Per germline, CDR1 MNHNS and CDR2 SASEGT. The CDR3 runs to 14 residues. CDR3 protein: CASSEEGAHSPLHF. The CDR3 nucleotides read TGTGCCAGCAGCGAAGAGGGGGCCCATTCACCCCTCCACTTT.

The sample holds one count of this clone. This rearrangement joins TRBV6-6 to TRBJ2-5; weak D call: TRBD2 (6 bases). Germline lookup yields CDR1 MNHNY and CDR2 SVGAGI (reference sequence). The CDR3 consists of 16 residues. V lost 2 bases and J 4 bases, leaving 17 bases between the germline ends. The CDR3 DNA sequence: TGTGCCAGCAGTTACGGAGGGCCCCAAGTCGTAGAGACCCAGTACTTC. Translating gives CASSYGGPQVVETQYF.

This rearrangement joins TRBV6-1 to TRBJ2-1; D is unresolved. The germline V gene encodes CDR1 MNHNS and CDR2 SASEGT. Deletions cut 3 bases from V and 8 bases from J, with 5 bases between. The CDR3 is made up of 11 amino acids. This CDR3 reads CASSDLHEQFF. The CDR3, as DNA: TGTGCCAGCAGTGACCTTCATGAGCAGTTCTTC.

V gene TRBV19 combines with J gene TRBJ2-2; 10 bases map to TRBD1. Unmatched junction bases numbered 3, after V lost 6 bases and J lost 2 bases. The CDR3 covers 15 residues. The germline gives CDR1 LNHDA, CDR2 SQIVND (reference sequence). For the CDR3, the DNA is TGTGCCAGTAGCACGACAGGGGGCAACACCGGGGAGCTGTTTTTT. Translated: CASSTTGGNTGELFF. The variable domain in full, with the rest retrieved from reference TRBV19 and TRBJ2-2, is DGGITQSPKYLFRKEGQNVTLSCEQNLNHDAMYWYRQDPGQGLRLIYYSQIVNDFQKGDIAEGYSVSREKKESFPLTVTSAQKNPTAFYLCASSTTGGNTGELFFGEGSRLTVL.

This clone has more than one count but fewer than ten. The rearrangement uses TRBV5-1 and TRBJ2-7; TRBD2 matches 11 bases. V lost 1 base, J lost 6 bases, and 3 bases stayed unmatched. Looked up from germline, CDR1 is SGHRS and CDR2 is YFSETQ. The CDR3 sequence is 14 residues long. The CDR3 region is CASSLTSGSVEQYF. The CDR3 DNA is TGCGCCAGCAGCTTGACTAGCGGGAGCGTCGAGCAGTACTTC.

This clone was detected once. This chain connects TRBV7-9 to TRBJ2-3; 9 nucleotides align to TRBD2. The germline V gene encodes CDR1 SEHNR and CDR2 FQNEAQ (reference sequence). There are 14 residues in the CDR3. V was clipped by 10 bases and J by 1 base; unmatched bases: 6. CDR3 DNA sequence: TGTGCCATATCTCGACTAGCGGGCACAGATACGCAGTATTTT. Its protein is CAISRLAGTDTQYF. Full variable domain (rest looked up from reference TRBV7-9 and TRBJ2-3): DTGVSQNPRHKITKRGQNVTFRCDPISEHNRLYWYRQTLGQGPEFLTYFQNEAQLEKSRLLSDRFSAERPKGSFSTLEIQRTEQGDSAMYLCAISRLAGTDTQYFGPGTRLTVL.

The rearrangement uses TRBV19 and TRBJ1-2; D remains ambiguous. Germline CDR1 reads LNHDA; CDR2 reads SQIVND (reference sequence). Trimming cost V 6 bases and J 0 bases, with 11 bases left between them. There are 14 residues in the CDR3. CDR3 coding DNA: TGTGCCAGTAGCCCTGACTGGGCTAACTATGGCTACACCTTC. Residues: CASSPDWANYGYTF.

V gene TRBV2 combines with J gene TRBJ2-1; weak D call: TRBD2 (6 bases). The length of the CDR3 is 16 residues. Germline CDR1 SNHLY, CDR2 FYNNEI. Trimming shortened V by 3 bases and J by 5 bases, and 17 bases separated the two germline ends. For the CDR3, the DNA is TGTGCCAGCAGTGATAATAGCGGCCTGGAGAACAATGAGCAGTTCTTC. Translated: CASSDNSGLENNEQFF. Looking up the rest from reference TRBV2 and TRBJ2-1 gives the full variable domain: EPEVTQTPSHQVTQMGQEVILRCVPISNHLYFYWYRQILGQKVEFLVSFYNNEISEKSEIFDDQFSVERPDGSNFTLKIRSTKLEDSAMYFCASSDNSGLENNEQFFGPGTRLTVL.

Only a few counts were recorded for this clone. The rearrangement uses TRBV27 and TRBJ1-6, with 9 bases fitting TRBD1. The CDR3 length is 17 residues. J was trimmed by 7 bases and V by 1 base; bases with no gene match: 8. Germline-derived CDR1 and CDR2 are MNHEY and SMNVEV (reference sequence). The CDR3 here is CASSLLLDRGSNSPLHF. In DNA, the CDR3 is TGTGCCAGCAGTTTATTGTTGGACAGGGGCTCCAATTCACCCCTCCACTTT.